Detailed here is one T cell receptor (beta chain). This clonotype has just a few counts. Its antigen is not yet known. The input lacks base qualities; no much larger clone sits a single base away. All donors in the pool were aged roughly 18 to 45 years, and the pool included some 380 males and fewer than 200 females. Peripheral leukocyte polyA+ RNA was isolated from about 170 liters of pooled peripheral blood. For starting material, the researchers used a commercial mRNA preparation made from normal human peripheral blood leukocytes pooled across roughly 510 individuals. This record comes from a study of massively parallel sequencing of T cell beta chains (dated by TCRdb to about 2009). A note on the overall study: Human TCR beta CDR3 diversity in peripheral blood was profiled using 5'-RACE, Illumina short-read sequencing and a dedicated short-read assembly strategy. General conclusions and limits of the study: In subsampling, clonotype counts increased linearly with read number, which indicated that sequencing depth was far from saturation. CDR3 beta length ranged from 21 to 81 nucleotides, peaking at 45 nucleotides. The reported gene usage frequencies may have been skewed by preferential PCR amplification of some TRBV and TRBJ sequences. Because the RNA was pooled from many donors, population-average clonotype abundance rather than any individual repertoire is reflected in the results. A unique TRBV gene could be assigned to only roughly 23,000 (approximately 67%) of the clonotypes. A single sequence read supported most clonotypes (about 65% of the roughly 35,000), and this single-read support could in principle inflate apparent diversity. TRBV usage was found to range from roughly 0.01% for TRBV17 to 24.6% for TRBV20-1, and TRBJ usage was found to range from approximately 1.5% for TRBJ2-6 to roughly 17% for TRBJ2-1. Among 30,000 to 35,000 distinct clonotypes, approximately 65% of clonotypes but only around 17% of assemblies were accounted for by single-copy clonotypes.

The junction shows trimming of 3 bases on V and 5 bases on J, plus 6 bases between the germline ends. The CDR3 has 12 amino acids, counting the end cysteine and phenylalanine. Just the 36-base CDR3 DNA is kept, in frame starting at base 1. The sample was run on an Illumina Genome Analyzer II. After two rounds of nested PCR using TRBC1/TRBC2-specific primers, a RACE product of roughly 520 bp was obtained and then gel-purified. First-strand cDNA was synthesized with a TRBC-specific primer plus a template-switching oligonucleotide, by which a 5' anchor for RACE was provided. Because the RACE amplicon was too long for direct short-read sequencing, the RACE amplicon was concatemerized by ligation and sheared by sonication. PAGE was used to isolate a size fraction of 100 to 300 bp, and that fraction then underwent shotgun sequencing on the Illumina platform. In separate sequencing runs on an Illumina GAII, 18.8 million 36-nt reads and 21.7 million 50-nt single-end reads were generated. As for the original processing: Assembly of the pooled roughly 40 million reads was performed with iSSAKE using parameters -m 15, -o 2 and -r 0.7. De novo CDR3 beta assemblies were seeded by reads aligning to the ends of Ensembl TRBV gene predictions that carried unmatched junctional bases. Clonotype abundance was estimated from the number of matching assembled contigs rather than from raw read depth. Of the assembled clonotypes, some 2,100 (roughly 5.9%) were found to have in-frame stop codons and were removed, so that approximately 35,000 productive clonotypes were retained. Of the 250 to 300 unique TCR sequences obtained by Sanger sequencing of cloned RACE products, around 70% were also present in the Illumina assembly. Using fastp at Q25 and MiXCR, TCRdb reprocessed the public reads and kept productive beta chains. CDR3 protein duplicates are merged, each entry listing the most common genes and DNA. These V and J calls rely on TCRdb rather than the paper's analysis. The sample contains a few thousand distinct CDR3 sequences, less than 45% of them found a single time. The ten largest make up about 2.7% of the sample.

This sequence uses TRBV12-3 or TRBV12-4 and TRBJ2-3; no D gene call is confident. The clonotype was recovered from a pool of human donors in good health; the sample was commercial RNA pooled from many donors. The sample comprised commercial RNA from peripheral blood pooled from many donors. The bases are TGTGCCAGCAGTTTTATTGGAGATACGCAGTATTTT. Its translation is CASSFIGDTQYF.